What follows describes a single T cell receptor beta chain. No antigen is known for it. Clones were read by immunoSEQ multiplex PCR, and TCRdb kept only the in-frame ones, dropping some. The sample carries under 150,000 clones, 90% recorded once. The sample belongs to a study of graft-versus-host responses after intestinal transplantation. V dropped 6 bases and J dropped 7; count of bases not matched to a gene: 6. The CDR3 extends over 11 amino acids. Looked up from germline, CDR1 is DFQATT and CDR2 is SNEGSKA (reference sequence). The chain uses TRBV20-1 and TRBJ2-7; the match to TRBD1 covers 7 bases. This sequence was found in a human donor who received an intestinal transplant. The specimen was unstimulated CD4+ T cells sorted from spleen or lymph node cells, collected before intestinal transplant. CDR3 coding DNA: TGCAGTGCCGCCGGACAGGCAGAGCAGTACTTC. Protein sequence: CSAAGQAEQYF.